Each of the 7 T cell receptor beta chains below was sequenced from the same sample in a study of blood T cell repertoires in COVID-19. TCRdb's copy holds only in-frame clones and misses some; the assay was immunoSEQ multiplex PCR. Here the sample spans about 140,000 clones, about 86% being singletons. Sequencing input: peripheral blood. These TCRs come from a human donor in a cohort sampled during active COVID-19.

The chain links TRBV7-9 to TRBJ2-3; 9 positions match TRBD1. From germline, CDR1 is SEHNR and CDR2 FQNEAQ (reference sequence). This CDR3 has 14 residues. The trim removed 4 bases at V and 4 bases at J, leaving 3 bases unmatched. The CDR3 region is CASSSQGAADTQYF. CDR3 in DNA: TGTGCCAGCAGCTCACAGGGGGCCGCAGATACGCAGTATTTT.

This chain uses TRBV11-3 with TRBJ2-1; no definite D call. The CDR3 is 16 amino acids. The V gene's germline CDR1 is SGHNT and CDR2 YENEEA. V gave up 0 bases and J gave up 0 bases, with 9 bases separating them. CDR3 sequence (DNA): TGTGCCAGCAGCTTAGATAGCCCGGTCTCCTACAATGAGCAGTTCTTC. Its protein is CASSLDSPVSYNEQFF. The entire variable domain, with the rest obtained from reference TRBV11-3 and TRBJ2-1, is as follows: EAGVVQSPRYKIIEKKQPVAFWCNPISGHNTLYWYLQNLGQGPELLIRYENEEAVDDSQLPKDRFSAERLKGVDSTLKIQPAELGDSAVYLCASSLDSPVSYNEQFFGPGTRLTVL.

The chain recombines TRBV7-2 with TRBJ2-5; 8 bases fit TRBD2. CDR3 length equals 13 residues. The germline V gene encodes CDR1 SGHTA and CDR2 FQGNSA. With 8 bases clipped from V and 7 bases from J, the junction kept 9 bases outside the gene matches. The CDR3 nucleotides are TGTGCCAGCGCCCGCGGGGGGTCAGGGACCCAGTACTTC. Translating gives CASARGGSGTQYF.

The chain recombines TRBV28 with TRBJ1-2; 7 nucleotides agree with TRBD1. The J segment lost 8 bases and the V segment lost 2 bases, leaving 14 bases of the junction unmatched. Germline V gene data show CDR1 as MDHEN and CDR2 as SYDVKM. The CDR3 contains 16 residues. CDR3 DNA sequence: TGTGCCAGCAGTTTACCTAAACTCTTGACAGGGCGAGGCTACACCTTC. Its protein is CASSLPKLLTGRGYTF.

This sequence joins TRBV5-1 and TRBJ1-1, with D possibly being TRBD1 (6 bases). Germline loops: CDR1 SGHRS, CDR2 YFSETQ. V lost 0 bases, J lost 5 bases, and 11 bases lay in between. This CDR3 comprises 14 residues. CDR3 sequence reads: CASSLAGAETEAFF. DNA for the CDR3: TGCGCCAGCAGCTTGGCAGGGGCGGAGACTGAAGCTTTCTTT.

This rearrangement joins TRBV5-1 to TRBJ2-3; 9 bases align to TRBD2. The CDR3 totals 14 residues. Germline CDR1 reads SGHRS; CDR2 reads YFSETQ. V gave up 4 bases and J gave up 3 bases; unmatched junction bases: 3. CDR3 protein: CASSRLAGTDTQYF. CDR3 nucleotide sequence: TGCGCCAGCAGCCGGCTAGCGGGGACAGATACGCAGTATTTT. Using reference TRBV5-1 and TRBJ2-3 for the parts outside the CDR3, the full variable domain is KAGVTQTPRYLIKTRGQQVTLSCSPISGHRSVSWYQQTPGQGLQFLFEYFSETQRNKGNFPGRFSGRQFSNSRSEMNVSTLELGDSALYLCASSRLAGTDTQYFGPGTRLTVL.

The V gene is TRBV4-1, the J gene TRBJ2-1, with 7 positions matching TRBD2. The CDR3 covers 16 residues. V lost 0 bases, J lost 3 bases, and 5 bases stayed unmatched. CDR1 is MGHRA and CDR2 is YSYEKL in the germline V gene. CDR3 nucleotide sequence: TGCGCCAGCAGCCAAGATGGGGGGGACTTCTACAATGAGCAGTTCTTC. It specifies CASSQDGGDFYNEQFF.